This T cell receptor (beta chain) was documented in a study of blood T cell repertoires in COVID-19. The CDR3 length is 13 residues. Trimming at V came to 9 bases and at J to 8 bases, leaving 5 bases not matched to a gene. CDR1 and CDR2 (germline): LNHDA, SQIVND (reference sequence). Sequenced by immunoSEQ multiplex PCR; TCRdb stores in-frame clones only, minus some. The repertoire holds 45,000 to 65,000 clones, approximately 80% seen once, with about 39% in the top ten. This clone has only a few counts. The sample consisted of peripheral blood. The chain combines TRBV19 with TRBJ2-2; 11 bases line up with TRBD2. This sequence originates from a man between 70 and 80 years old with active or convalescent COVID-19. The CDR3 DNA reads TGTGCCAGCGGGACTAGCGGTACAGGGGAGCTGTTTTTT. This codes for CASGTSGTGELFF.